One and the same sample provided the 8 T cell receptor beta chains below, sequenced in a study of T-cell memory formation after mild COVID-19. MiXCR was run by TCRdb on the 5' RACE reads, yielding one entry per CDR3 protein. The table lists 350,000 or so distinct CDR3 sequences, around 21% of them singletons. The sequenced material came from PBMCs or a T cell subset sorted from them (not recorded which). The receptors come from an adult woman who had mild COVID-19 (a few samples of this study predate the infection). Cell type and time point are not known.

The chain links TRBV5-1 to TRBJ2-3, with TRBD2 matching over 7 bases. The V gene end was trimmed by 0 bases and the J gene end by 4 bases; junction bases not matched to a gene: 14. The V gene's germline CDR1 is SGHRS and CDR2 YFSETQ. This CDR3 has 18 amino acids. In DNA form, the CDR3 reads TGCGCCAGCAGCTTGGGACCCCTGGGCGGGGGTGACGCAGATACGCAGTATTTT. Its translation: CASSLGPLGGGDADTQYF. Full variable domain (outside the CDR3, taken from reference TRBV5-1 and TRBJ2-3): KAGVTQTPRYLIKTRGQQVTLSCSPISGHRSVSWYQQTPGQGLQFLFEYFSETQRNKGNFPGRFSGRQFSNSRSEMNVSTLELGDSALYLCASSLGPLGGGDADTQYFGPGTRLTVL.

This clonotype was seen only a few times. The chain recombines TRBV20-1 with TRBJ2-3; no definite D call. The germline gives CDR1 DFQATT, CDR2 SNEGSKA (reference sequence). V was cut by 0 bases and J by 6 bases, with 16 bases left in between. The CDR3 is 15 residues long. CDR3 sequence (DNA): TGCAGTGCTAGAGATTTTGGGGATCACATTGATACGCAGTATTTT. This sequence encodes CSARDFGDHIDTQYF.

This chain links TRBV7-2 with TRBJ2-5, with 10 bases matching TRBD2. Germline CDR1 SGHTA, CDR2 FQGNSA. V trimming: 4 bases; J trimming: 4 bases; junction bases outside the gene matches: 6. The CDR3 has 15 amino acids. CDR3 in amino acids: CASSSKRGGPETQYF. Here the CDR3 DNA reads TGTGCCAGCAGCTCCAAGCGGGGGGGCCCAGAGACCCAGTACTTC.

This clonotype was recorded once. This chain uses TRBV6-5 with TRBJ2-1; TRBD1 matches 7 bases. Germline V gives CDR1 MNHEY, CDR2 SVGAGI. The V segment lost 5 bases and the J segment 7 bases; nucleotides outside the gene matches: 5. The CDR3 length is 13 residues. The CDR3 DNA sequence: TGTGCCAGCAGTGTACAGGGGCAGAATGAGCAGTTCTTC. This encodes CASSVQGQNEQFF.

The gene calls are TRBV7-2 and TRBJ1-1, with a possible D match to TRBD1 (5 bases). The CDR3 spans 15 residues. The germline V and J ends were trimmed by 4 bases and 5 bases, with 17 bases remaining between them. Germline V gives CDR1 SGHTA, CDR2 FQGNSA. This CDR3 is CASSSRTLRGTEAFF. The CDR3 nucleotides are TGTGCCAGCAGCTCTCGGACCTTGCGGGGGACTGAAGCTTTCTTT.

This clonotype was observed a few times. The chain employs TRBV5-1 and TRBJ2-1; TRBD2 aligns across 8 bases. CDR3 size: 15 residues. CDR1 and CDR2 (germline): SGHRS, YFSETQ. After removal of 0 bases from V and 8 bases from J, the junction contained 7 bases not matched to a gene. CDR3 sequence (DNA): TGCGCCAGCAGCTTGGGTAGCGGGGCTGGGGATGAGCAGTTCTTC. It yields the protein CASSLGSGAGDEQFF.

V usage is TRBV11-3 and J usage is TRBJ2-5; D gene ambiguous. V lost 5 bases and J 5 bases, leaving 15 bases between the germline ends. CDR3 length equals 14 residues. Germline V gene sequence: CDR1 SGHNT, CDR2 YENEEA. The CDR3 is CASSTGPGRETQYF. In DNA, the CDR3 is TGTGCCAGCAGCACTGGGCCAGGCCGGGAGACCCAGTACTTC.

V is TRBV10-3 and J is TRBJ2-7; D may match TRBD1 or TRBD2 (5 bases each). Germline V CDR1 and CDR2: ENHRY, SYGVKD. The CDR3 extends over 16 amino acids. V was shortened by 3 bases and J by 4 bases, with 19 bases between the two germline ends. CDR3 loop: CAISEIFGGRSYEQYF. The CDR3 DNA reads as TGTGCCATCAGTGAAATTTTTGGGGGACGATCTTACGAGCAGTACTTC.